The 6 T cell receptor beta chains below come from one sample, sequenced in a study of T cells in women clearing cervical HPV infection. Libraries were prepared by immunoSEQ multiplex PCR; TCRdb keeps only in-frame clonotypes and omits some of them. This table holds around 19,000 clones. Sequenced input: blood buffy coat. These receptors were taken from a woman between 18 and 70 years old with a cervical HPV16 infection that either progressed to CIN3+ or cleared (not recorded which).

To note about this clone: The CDR3 end falls 3 residues outside the read, so it is completed with the germline J gene. This chain joins TRBV7-2 and TRBJ1-2; the D is unclear. Per the germline V gene, CDR1 is SGHTA and CDR2 is FQGNSA. This CDR3 spans 13 amino acids. Here the CDR3 reads CASSFGRTNDYTF. The sequenced part of the CDR3 DNA is TGTGCCAGCAGCTTTGGCCGTACAAATGAC.

Concerning this clone itself: The read falls 3 residues short of the CDR3 end, and the missing part is taken from the germline J gene. The chain has TRBV5-6 and TRBJ1-5; D gene unclear. CDR3 length equals 12 residues. From germline, CDR1 is SGHDT and CDR2 YYEEEE. The V and J ends lost 3 bases and 3 bases respectively, with 4 bases between them. Incomplete CDR3 DNA: TGTGCCAGCAGCTCCTTCAATCAGCCC. This codes for CASSSFNQP. The CDR3 in its entirety is CASSSFNQPQHF.

With regard to this clone: From the germline J gene comes the end of the CDR3, since the read stops 3 residues before it. The rearrangement joins TRBV7-8 to TRBJ2-5; 7 bases are a match to TRBD1. Germline trimming cut 6 bases from V and 4 bases from J; bases unmatched to any gene: 8. The length of the CDR3 is 14 residues. Per germline, CDR1 SGHVS and CDR2 FQNEAQ. The covered CDR3 bases are TGTGCCAGCAGGCCGACAGGGTGGAGAGAGACC. Encoded protein: CASRPTGWRET. The entire CDR3 protein is CASRPTGWRETQYF.

Of note for this clone: The read ends 3 residues before the CDR3 terminus; that terminus is restored from the germline J gene. Distinct nucleotide sequences in the sample also encode this CDR3. The J gene is TRBJ2-2, the V gene TRBV7-2; D is ambiguous. Deletions cut 6 bases from V and 1 base from J, with 12 bases between. Germline V gene sequence: CDR1 SGHTA, CDR2 FQGNSA. The CDR3 is made up of 15 amino acids. CDR3 residues: CASRSDTLNTGELFF. The part of the CDR3 DNA that was read is TGTGCCAGCAGGTCCGACACTCTGAACACCGGGGAG.

About this clone: From the germline J gene comes the end of the CDR3, since the read stops 3 residues before it. The genes are TRBV7-2 and TRBJ2-5; weak D call: TRBD1 (6 bases). The CDR3 is made up of 15 amino acids. Trimming took off 3 bases at V and 1 base at J, with 12 bases between the two ends. Germline V gene lookup returns CDR1 SGHTA and CDR2 FQGNSA. The sequenced CDR3 bases are TGTGCCAGCAGCTTCCGCCGGACAGCCCAAGAGACC. Amino acid sequence: CASSFRRTAQET. The whole CDR3 protein reads CASSFRRTAQETQYF.

As to this clone: The sequence runs out 3 residues before the end of the CDR3; the remainder is reconstructed from the germline J gene. This chain links TRBV6-1 with TRBJ2-7, with TRBD1 matching over 8 bases. V lost 0 bases to trimming and J lost 4 bases; unmatched junction nucleotides: 5. Germline CDR1 reads MNHNS; CDR2 reads SASEGT. This CDR3 contains 15 residues. The CDR3 bases that were read are TGTGCCAGCAGTGAAGCCAACAGGGGGGCATACGAG. This translates into CASSEANRGAYE. The CDR3 in its entirety is CASSEANRGAYEQYF.